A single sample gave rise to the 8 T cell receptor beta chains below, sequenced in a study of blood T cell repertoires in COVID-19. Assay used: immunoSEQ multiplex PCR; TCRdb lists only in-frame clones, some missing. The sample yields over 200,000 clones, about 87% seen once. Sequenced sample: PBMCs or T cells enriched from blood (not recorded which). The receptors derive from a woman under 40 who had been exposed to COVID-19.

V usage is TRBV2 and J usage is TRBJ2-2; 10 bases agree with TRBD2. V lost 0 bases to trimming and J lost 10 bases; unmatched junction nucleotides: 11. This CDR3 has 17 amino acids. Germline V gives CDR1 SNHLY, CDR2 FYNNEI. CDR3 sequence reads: CASSEAPKGLAGEELFF. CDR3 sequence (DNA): TGTGCCAGCAGTGAAGCGCCTAAAGGCCTAGCGGGGGAGGAGCTGTTTTTT.

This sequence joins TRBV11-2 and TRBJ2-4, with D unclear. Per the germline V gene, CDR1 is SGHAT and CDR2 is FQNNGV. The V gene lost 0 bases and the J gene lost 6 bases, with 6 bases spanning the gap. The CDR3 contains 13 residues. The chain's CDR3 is CASSLDSVNIQYF. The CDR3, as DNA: TGTGCCAGCAGCTTAGATTCGGTAAACATTCAGTACTTC.

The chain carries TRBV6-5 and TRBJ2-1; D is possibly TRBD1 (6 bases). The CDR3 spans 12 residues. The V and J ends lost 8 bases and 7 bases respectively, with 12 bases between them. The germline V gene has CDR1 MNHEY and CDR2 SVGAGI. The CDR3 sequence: CASSRGTNEQFF. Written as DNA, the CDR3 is TGTGCCAGCTCCAGGGGTACGAATGAGCAGTTCTTC.

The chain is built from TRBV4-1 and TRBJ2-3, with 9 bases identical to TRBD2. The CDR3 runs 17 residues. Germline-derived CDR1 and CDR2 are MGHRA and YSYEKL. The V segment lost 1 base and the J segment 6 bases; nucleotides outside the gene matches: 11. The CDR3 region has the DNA TGCGCCAGCAGCCAAGGTTGGAGGACTAGCGATAGGGATACGCAGTATTTT. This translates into CASSQGWRTSDRDTQYF.

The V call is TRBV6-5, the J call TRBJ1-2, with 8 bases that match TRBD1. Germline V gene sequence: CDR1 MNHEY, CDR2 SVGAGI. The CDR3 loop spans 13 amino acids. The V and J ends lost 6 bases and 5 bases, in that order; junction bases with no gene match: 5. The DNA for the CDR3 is TGTGCCAGCAGCATCGACAGGGGATATGGCTACACCTTC. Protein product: CASSIDRGYGYTF.

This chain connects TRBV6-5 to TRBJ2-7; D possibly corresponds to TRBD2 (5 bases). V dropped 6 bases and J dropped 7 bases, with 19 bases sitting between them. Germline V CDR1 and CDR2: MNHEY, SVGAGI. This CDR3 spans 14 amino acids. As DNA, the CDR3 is TGTGCCAGCAGAAGAGTCGGGGATGACATGGAGCAGTACTTC. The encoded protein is CASRRVGDDMEQYF.

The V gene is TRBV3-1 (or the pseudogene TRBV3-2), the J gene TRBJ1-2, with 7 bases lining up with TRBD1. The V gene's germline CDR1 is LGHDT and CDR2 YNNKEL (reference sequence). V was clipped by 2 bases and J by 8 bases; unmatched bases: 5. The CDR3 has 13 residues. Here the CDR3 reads CASSQHTGAGYTF. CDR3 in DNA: TGTGCCAGCAGCCAACATACAGGGGCCGGCTACACCTTC.

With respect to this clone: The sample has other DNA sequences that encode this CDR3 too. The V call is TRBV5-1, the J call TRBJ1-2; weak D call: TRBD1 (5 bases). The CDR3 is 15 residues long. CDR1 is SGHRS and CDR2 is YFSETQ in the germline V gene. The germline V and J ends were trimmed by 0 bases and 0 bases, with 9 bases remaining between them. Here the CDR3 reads CASSLGQGANYGYTF. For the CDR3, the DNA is TGCGCCAGCAGCTTGGGACAAGGGGCTAACTATGGCTACACCTTC.